This TCR beta chain was profiled in a study of Ad26.COV2.S vaccination and SARS-CoV-2 variants. Whole-study context: Each vaccinee took Ad26.COV2.S intramuscularly, once or twice 56 days apart.

The treatment: around 19 received Ad26.COV2.S at low or high dose, single or two shots; 5 received placebo; per-sample allocation not given. It was on day 63 after the first vaccine or placebo injection that samples were taken. The V gene end was trimmed by 4 bases and the J gene end by 2 bases; junction bases not matched to a gene: 10. The CDR3 has 16 residues. Per germline, CDR1 SGHDT and CDR2 YYEEEE. The assay was immunoSEQ multiplex PCR, and TCRdb's table has in-frame clones only and misses some. The data contain over 400,000 clones, around 92% of them singletons. The sequencing used peripheral blood, collected in a trial of Ad26.COV2.S vaccine versus placebo. This sequence originates from a person aged 18-60 years who received the Ad26.COV2.S COVID-19 vaccine or a placebo. The chain recombines TRBV5-6 with TRBJ2-7; 9 positions match TRBD2. Here the CDR3 reads CASSLFSGGHPYEQYF. For the CDR3, the DNA is TGTGCCAGCAGCCTGTTTAGCGGGGGCCACCCCTACGAGCAGTACTTC.